These 22 T cell receptor beta chains originate from one sample sequenced in a study of blood T cell repertoires in COVID-19. Clones were sequenced by immunoSEQ multiplex PCR, and TCRdb holds only the in-frame ones, with some missing. Of a few hundred thousand clones listed, approximately 86% were seen once; the top ten hold about 8.9%. The specimen sequenced was PBMCs or T cells enriched from blood (not recorded which). The receptors shown here come from a young woman who had recovered from COVID-19.

V and J are TRBV5-6 and TRBJ1-6, with D uncertain. Trimming pared 1 base from V and 3 bases from J, leaving 8 bases between. The CDR3 spans 15 residues. Germline V gene sequence: CDR1 SGHDT, CDR2 YYEEEE. The CDR3 nucleotides read TGTGCCAGCAGCTTGAGCCCACTCTATAATTCACCCCTCCACTTT. Protein product: CASSLSPLYNSPLHF. The full variable domain, its missing parts supplied by reference TRBV5-6 and TRBJ1-6, is DAGVTQSPTHLIKTRGQQVTLRCSPKSGHDTVSWYQQALGQGPQFIFQYYEEEERQRGNFPDRFSGHQFPNYSSELNVNALLLGDSALYLCASSLSPLYNSPLHFGNGTRLTVT.

The rearrangement uses TRBV7-2 and TRBJ2-1, with D possibly TRBD2 on 7 matching bases. V was trimmed by 1 base and J by 6 bases, leaving 22 bases between them. This CDR3 comprises 18 residues. CDR1 and CDR2 (germline): SGHTA, FQGNSA. The CDR3 spells CASSLVGGRGAGFNEQFF. CDR3 DNA sequence: TGTGCCAGCAGCTTAGTTGGTGGTCGGGGGGCTGGTTTCAATGAGCAGTTCTTC.

V is TRBV2 and J is TRBJ1-5, with 7 bases fitting TRBD1. The CDR3 extends over 19 amino acids. The junction had 17 bases not matched to a gene; V was cut back by 6 bases and J by 0 bases. Per germline, CDR1 SNHLY and CDR2 FYNNEI. The CDR3 region is CASSDIFPGTDYSNQPQHF. Written as DNA, the CDR3 is TGTGCCAGCAGCGATATATTCCCCGGGACAGACTATAGCAATCAGCCCCAGCATTTT.

The CDR3 loop reads CASSSPEDRGAANYGYTF. Written as DNA, the CDR3 is TGTGCCAGCAGTTCCCCTGAGGACAGGGGGGCAGCTAACTATGGCTACACCTTC. The chain employs TRBV28 and TRBJ1-2; 10 bases are a match to TRBD1. Germline-derived CDR1 and CDR2 are MDHEN and SYDVKM. V gave up 4 bases and J gave up 0 bases; unmatched junction bases: 11. The CDR3 loop spans 18 amino acids.

This clone was detected only a few times. V and J are TRBV9 and TRBJ1-6, with D possibly matching TRBD1 (6 bases). The CDR3 covers 15 residues. Germline V gene data show CDR1 as SGDLS and CDR2 as YYNGEE. V dropped 4 bases and J dropped 9 bases, with 17 bases sitting between them. For the CDR3, the DNA is TGTGCCAGCAGCCCGGGGGGCATACCGGGTTCACCCCTCCACTTT. It yields the protein CASSPGGIPGSPLHF.

The rearrangement joins TRBV29-1 to TRBJ1-2; no reliable D call. Trimming pared 5 bases from V and 0 bases from J, leaving 16 bases between. The CDR3 runs to 15 residues. The germline CDR1 and CDR2 sequences are SQVTM and ANQGSEA. CDR3: CSVFPPPRANYGYTF. The DNA for the CDR3 is TGCAGCGTTTTCCCCCCCCCGCGCGCTAACTATGGCTACACCTTC.

V is TRBV9 and J is TRBJ2-5; 10 bases align to TRBD2. CDR3 size: 16 residues. The germline gives CDR1 SGDLS, CDR2 YYNGEE. The V segment lost 2 bases and the J segment 2 bases; nucleotides outside the gene matches: 6. The CDR3: CASSVSGRVGQETQYF. In nucleotides, the CDR3 is TGTGCCAGCAGCGTCAGCGGGAGGGTAGGGCAAGAGACCCAGTACTTC.

This chain uses TRBV7-6 with TRBJ2-7; 8 nucleotides match TRBD1. The CDR3 has 14 residues. Losses at the gene ends were 1 base for V and 2 bases for J; bases not matched to a gene: 1. Germline lookup yields CDR1 SGHVS and CDR2 FNYEAQ. The CDR3 loop reads CASSLGTGPYEQYF. In DNA, the CDR3 is TGTGCCAGCAGCTTAGGGACAGGGCCCTACGAGCAGTACTTC.

This chain joins TRBV9 and TRBJ2-7; perhaps TRBD2 as D (5 bases). Trimming removed 4 bases at V and 2 bases at J, with 16 bases between. Germline assignment: CDR1 SGDLS and CDR2 YYNGEE. The CDR3 extends over 15 amino acids. The CDR3 region is CASSPDIARAYEQYF. For the CDR3, the DNA is TGTGCCAGCAGCCCCGATATAGCGAGGGCCTACGAGCAGTACTTC.

The V gene is TRBV7-9, the J gene TRBJ2-5; 10 bases map to TRBD2. V gave up 6 bases and J gave up 7 bases; unmatched junction bases: 14. CDR3 length: 16 residues. The V gene's germline CDR1 is SEHNR and CDR2 FQNEAQ (reference sequence). The CDR3, as DNA: TGTGCCAGCAGTCGACTAGCGGGCCCGTCAGGGGGGACCCAGTACTTC. Translating it yields CASSRLAGPSGGTQYF.

The chain joins TRBV27 to TRBJ2-7; 9 bases match TRBD2. The J segment lost 4 bases and the V segment lost 7 bases, leaving 8 bases of the junction unmatched. Germline CDR1 and CDR2: MNHEY and SMNVEV (reference sequence). This CDR3 is built from 14 residues. CDR3 protein: CASKVTAGGYEQYF. In DNA, the CDR3 is TGTGCCAGCAAAGTAACAGCGGGGGGTTACGAGCAGTACTTC.

The chain carries TRBV14 and TRBJ1-1; D ambiguous. V was clipped by 1 base and J by 4 bases, with 13 bases between them. Per germline, CDR1 SGHDN and CDR2 FVKESK. This CDR3 spans 15 amino acids. CDR3 in amino acids: CASSQAFREGTEAFF. The CDR3 coding sequence is TGTGCCAGCAGCCAAGCATTCCGGGAGGGCACTGAAGCTTTCTTT.

This chain links TRBV7-8 with TRBJ1-2; 7 bases align to TRBD1. Germline V gene data show CDR1 as SGHVS and CDR2 as FQNEAQ. J lost 8 bases, V lost 1 base, and 10 bases had no gene match. The CDR3 runs 15 residues. The CDR3 DNA reads as TGTGCCAGCAGCTTAGGGGTTACAGGGGATCGGGGCTACACCTTC. Translated: CASSLGVTGDRGYTF.

This chain uses TRBV10-3 with TRBJ1-2; weak D call: TRBD1 (6 bases). The length of the CDR3 is 17 residues. V lost 2 bases to trimming and J lost 2 bases, with 18 bases between them. CDR1 and CDR2 from the germline V gene are ENHRY and SYGVKD. The CDR3 protein is CAISETTTGIGNYGYTF. CDR3 DNA: TGTGCCATCAGTGAGACTACGACAGGAATAGGGAACTATGGCTACACCTTC.

The chain links TRBV7-9 to TRBJ1-2, with 10 bases lining up with TRBD1. CDR1 and CDR2 from the germline V gene are SEHNR and FQNEAQ (reference sequence). V dropped 1 base and J dropped 6; count of bases not matched to a gene: 5. The CDR3 consists of 15 residues. CDR3 region: CASSLGDRGFNGYTF. The CDR3 DNA is TGTGCCAGCAGCTTAGGGGACAGGGGTTTTAATGGCTACACCTTC.

This chain uses TRBV12-3 or TRBV12-4 with TRBJ2-7; perhaps TRBD2 as D (5 bases). V was shortened by 6 bases and J by 7 bases, with 16 bases between the two germline ends. The CDR3 is 13 amino acids. As DNA, the CDR3 is TGTGCCAGCAGAGAGGAGGAGCCGCGGGAGCAGTACTTC. This encodes CASREEEPREQYF.

The CDR3 DNA is TGTGCCAGCAGGTCGGGGGAGCAGCCCCAGCATTTT. Encoded protein: CASRSGEQPQHF. This sequence joins TRBV12-3 or TRBV12-4 and TRBJ1-5; weak D call: TRBD1 (5 bases). The CDR3 has 12 amino acids. V dropped 6 bases and J dropped 7 bases, with 10 bases sitting between them.

CDR3 in DNA: TGTGCCAGCAGCACCGGACAGGGGGCGGCCGGGGAGCTGTTTTTT. It translates to CASSTGQGAAGELFF. The chain carries TRBV7-3 and TRBJ2-2; 11 bases agree with TRBD1. V shed 5 bases and J 6 bases; nucleotides not matched to a gene: 5. The CDR3 has 15 residues. Germline-derived CDR1 and CDR2 are SGHTA and FQGTGA.

J is TRBJ1-4 and V is TRBV7-9; D is undetermined. Looked up from germline, CDR1 is SEHNR and CDR2 is FQNEAQ (reference sequence). The V and J ends lost 3 bases and 5 bases respectively, with 13 bases between them. The CDR3 extends over 15 amino acids. The CDR3 protein is CASSLAEHQNEKLFF. For the CDR3, the DNA is TGTGCCAGCAGCTTGGCAGAACACCAAAATGAAAAACTGTTTTTT.

V is TRBV15 and J is TRBJ2-5; TRBD2 matches 8 bases. Germline V gene data show CDR1 as LNHNV and CDR2 as YYDKDF (reference sequence). The CDR3 is 16 residues long. V lost 2 bases, J lost 1 base, and 6 bases stayed unmatched. The CDR3 sequence is CATSRPYSGTQETQYF. The CDR3, as DNA: TGTGCCACCAGCAGACCTTATAGCGGGACCCAAGAGACCCAGTACTTC.

The chain combines TRBV19 with TRBJ1-4, with TRBD1 matching 8 bases. Germline V gives CDR1 LNHDA, CDR2 SQIVND (reference sequence). The V and J ends lost 8 bases and 7 bases, in that order; junction bases with no gene match: 9. The CDR3 contains 14 residues. CDR3 loop: CASGRLDRGEKLFF. Here the CDR3 DNA reads TGTGCCAGTGGACGGTTAGACAGGGGTGAAAAACTGTTTTTT.

The chain uses TRBV11-2 and TRBJ1-3, with 10 nucleotides matching TRBD1. Germline V gene sequence: CDR1 SGHAT, CDR2 FQNNGV. Trimming cost V 5 bases and J 4 bases; bases outside gene matches: 8. The CDR3 length is 16 residues. The CDR3 nucleotides read TGTGCCAGCAGCCCTGGACAGGGGGGCAGGGGAAACACCATATATTTT. Translating gives CASSPGQGGRGNTIYF.